This T cell receptor beta chain came from a study of blood T cell repertoires in COVID-19. The V gene lost 3 bases and the J gene lost 0 bases, with 10 bases spanning the gap. This CDR3 comprises 14 residues. CDR1 and CDR2 (germline): SGHKS, YYEKEE (reference sequence). Per the study methods: Amplification of reference gene primers was used by the study to estimate nucleated cell counts. The data were produced by immunoSEQ multiplex PCR, yet TCRdb's version contains in-frame clones alone and is incomplete. The DNA gave D and trimming, while V, J and clone size come from that table. Of around 150,000 clones listed, around 88% are singletons.

The sample comprised peripheral blood. The V call is TRBV5-5, the J call TRBJ2-7; D is perhaps TRBD1 (6 bases). The receptor was derived from a human donor in a cohort sampled during active COVID-19. CDR3 nucleotide sequence: TGTGCCAGCAGCTCCCGGGACACCTCCTACGAGCAGTACTTC. Translating it yields CASSSRDTSYEQYF. Drawing the rest from reference TRBV5-5 and TRBJ2-7, the complete variable domain is DAGVTQSPTHLIKTRGQQVTLRCSPISGHKSVSWYQQVLGQGPQFIFQYYEKEERGRGNFPDRFSARQFPNYSSELNVNALLLGDSALYLCASSSRDTSYEQYFGPGTRLTVT.